Included here is one TCR beta chain sequence, with context. Its recognized antigen is unknown. The input lacks base qualities; no much larger clone sits a single base away. For repertoire sequencing, the TCR beta CDR3 regions were amplified from RNA transcripts. The first round was an RT-PCR using HTBI primers with the Qiagen OneStep RT-PCR kit, and this first round was followed by a second-round multiplex PCR, then size selection and purification. Sequencing of the libraries was carried out on an Illumina HiSeq2000 in paired-end mode with 100 bp reads. The authors' analysis ran thus. SOAPnuke was used to process the reads, throwing out any read that had adapters, had uncalled bases, had a mean Phred below 15, or lacked an exact constant-primer or identifier match. COPE v1.2.5 was used to merge high-quality paired reads. Clonotypes were defined as unique nucleotide sequences and were aligned to IMGT TRB V, D and J references using MiTCR v1.1. Only V-J combinations with frequency above 0.0001 were analysed, covering approximately 99% of repertoires. A TCR clonal expansion and chaos score per V-J combination was defined as the ratio of F50 clonal expansion to chaos observed in the TCRdist matrix. Welch's t-statistics and random forest were used to reduce the features to roughly 14 V-J combinations, which were then used as input to a naive Bayes classifier. The similarity between thyroid and blood repertoires was quantified using the Morisita-Horn index. Using fastp trimming at Q25 and MiXCR clonotype assembly, TCRdb reanalyzed the public sequencing data and kept in-frame beta chains. Each CDR3 protein gets just one entry, which takes the most common genes and DNA from the rows behind it. These V and J calls derive from TCRdb rather than the authors' analysis. Counted in this sample were roughly 600,000 distinct CDR3 sequences; approximately 35% of them appeared once. The biggest ten clones account for 3.5% to 5% of the sample.

The data stem from a study of Graves' ophthalmopathy and Graves' hyperthyroidism (dated by TCRdb to the late 2010s). Concerning the study at large: A patient counted as having stable hyperthyroidism if there was no progression to ophthalmopathy within 18 months of follow-up. In total, 135 blood samples were TCR-sequenced: approximately 42 ophthalmopathy, under 85 hyperthyroidism and approximately 17 hyperthyroidism-to-ophthalmopathy patients. In five or six hyperthyroidism patients, T-cell repertoires of thyroid tissue and blood were compared. The independent validation cohort included 20 or so hyperthyroidism patients plus 17 patients who later progressed from hyperthyroidism to ophthalmopathy. To explore V-J signatures that separate ophthalmopathy from hyperthyroidism, a discovery set of 95 to 100 patients was enrolled, consisting of fewer than 45 with ophthalmopathy and fewer than 60 with stable hyperthyroidism. TCR beta repertoire signatures were used to distinguish Graves' ophthalmopathy from Graves' hyperthyroidism and to predict progression to ophthalmopathy. After sampling, hyperthyroidism patients received methimazole starting at 30 mg daily, and ophthalmopathy patients received high-dose intravenous methylprednisolone. Results and caveats for the whole study, not just this receptor: Sample size was not statistically predetermined, and group allocation was not concealed from the investigators. In validation, the model predicted ophthalmopathy progression with 70.59% sensitivity and around 72% specificity; some 13 predicted patients were CT-confirmed with GO in a median of approximately six months. In cross-validation, the 13-signature model distinguished ophthalmopathy from stable hyperthyroidism with around 90% sensitivity and 81.08% specificity, while in the test set the corresponding values were approximately 80% and 75%. Most expanded thyroid clonotypes with frequency above 0.001 were also detected in blood, suggesting blood repertoires may reflect the thyroid immune response.

Hyperthyroidism patients were newly diagnosed, with disease duration under 2 months, and aged 18 to 65 years. Anyone with other autoimmune diseases, uncontrolled infections, pregnancy or lactation was excluded from the study. Diagnosis was based on clinical symptoms, serum thyroxine, TRAb, thyroid ultrasound and orbital computed tomography. Trizol reagent was used to extract the total RNA, and its quality was then checked on an Agilent 2100 Bioanalyzer. The origin of this receptor is an adult man with Graves' hyperthyroidism. The sample taken for sequencing was peripheral blood or thyroid tissue (not recorded which).

The DNA sequence reads TGCAGTGCTAGGGGGTGGGGCTCTGGAAACACCATATATTTT. It translates as CSARGWGSGNTIYF. Recombination linked TRBV20-1 to TRBJ1-3, with the D gene not confidently named. The cysteine opens and the phenylalanine closes a CDR3 of 14 amino acids. CDR3 DNA is the only sequence kept; it has 42 bases, read in frame from the first base. V loses 3 bases of germline sequence and J loses 0 bases, and the interval between the two ends is 9 bases. From a lookup of the germline V gene (reference sequence), CDR1 and CDR2 are DFQATT and SNEGSKA.